This record covers a single T cell receptor (beta chain). What it binds is not known. Germline V gene data show CDR1 as SGHTS and CDR2 as YDEGEE. The CDR3 totals 16 residues. The V segment lost 4 bases and the J segment 6 bases; nucleotides outside the gene matches: 9. Produced via immunoSEQ multiplex PCR; TCRdb's table is partial and in-frame only. Of approximately 45,000 clones in the sample, 65% were seen once. The TCR beta libraries used about 2 micrograms of genomic DNA that came from cryopreserved PBMCs. This record comes from a study of cytotoxic CD8 clonotypes in ibrutinib-treated CLL. Whole-study findings and limits: Different sampling times were used for sustained-remission and progressing patients.

The sequence was collected from a human donor with chronic lymphocytic leukemia. This material consisted of PBMCs, taken after 24 months of ibrutinib treatment. The chain employs TRBV5-8 and TRBJ2-3; 12 nucleotides match TRBD2. CDR3 nucleotide sequence: TGTGCCAGCAGCCAGCGGACTAGCGGGACCTCCGATACGCAGTATTTT. Translation gives CASSQRTSGTSDTQYF.